This paragraph covers one T cell receptor beta chain sequence. This clone's antigen is unknown. One end of the junction does not line up with germline, which may come from a read error. These data originate in a study of molecular identifiers for immune sequencing clone quantification (dated by TCRdb to 2017 to 2018). For the study in its entirety: In a replicate experiment, RNA from around 20,000 or 100,000 naive CD8 T cells was split into five aliquots, four of which were sequenced. This methods study used CD8 T cells to benchmark TCR RNA copy counting and molecular-identifier clustering-based TCR repertoire sequencing (MIDCIRS).

On the study overall, not on this receptor specifically: Identical TCR molecules sharing a barcode could cause highly expanded clone sizes to be underestimated. The naive libraries included spiked-in Jurkat TCR RNA (10 copies' worth), and this Jurkat TCR RNA is not part of the donor repertoire. In CMV-specific effector cells, clones with more than 20 RNA copies contained over 98% of molecules, whereas in naive cells such clones contained under 1% of molecules. Modeling indicated approximately 3.2 TCR RNA copies recovered per cell, compared with 7.5 to 10 by digital PCR, which implies a capture efficiency of 25% to 35%. A single cell's worth of spiked-in Jurkat TCR RNA was reported detectable even among 750,000 to 1,000,000 naive CD8 T cells. When barcode sub-clustering was omitted, TCR diversity was inflated by chimeric consensus sequences, with chimeras reaching as high as 47%.

Library prep was done by PCR. Sequencer: Illumina HiSeq 4000. Bulk TCR libraries were made following a previously described method, with the TCR primers given in Table S5. Purification of total RNA was performed with the Qiagen AllPrep DNA/RNA kit. Before analysis, reads from multiple sequencing runs of the same library were pooled. For the original study's pipeline: Reads were retained only if an exact TCR constant sequence was present, and the retained reads were trimmed to 150 nt and grouped according to their 12-nt molecular barcodes. Reads within each barcode group were sub-clustered using a 15% Levenshtein threshold, and quality-weighted consensus sequences were constructed for each RNA molecule. Non-functional sequences were excluded, and lower-count sequences lying one edit away from another sequence were also excluded. Based on fitting two negative binomial distributions, any barcode sub-cluster with under 20% of the maximum read count was discarded. TCRdb trimmed public reads at Q25 via fastp, called clones via MiXCR and kept in-frame beta chains. Every distinct CDR3 protein forms one entry, paired with its most common genes and DNA. TCRdb's processing, not the authors' own work, is the source of the V and J calls. The sample table lists about 320,000 distinct CDR3 sequences, 20% to 25% of them with a count of one. The top ten clones comprise 0.7% to 0.9% of the sample.

Naive CD8 T cell libraries were made from roughly 18,000 to 920,000 sorted cells using 10%, 30% or 50% of purified RNA. On a BD FACSAria II, naive CD8 T cells were FACS-sorted as CD8+CD4-CCR7+CD45RA+ and collected into RLT Plus buffer. To test detection sensitivity, Jurkat RNA equal to around 11 TCR copies was added to samples of about 20,000-1,000,000 naive CD8 T cells. CD8 T cells were enriched using RosetteSep CD8+ T Cell Enrichment Cocktail and Ficoll-Paque, and the enriched cells then underwent ACK red cell lysis. Sequencing was carried out using naive CD8+ T cells from blood, with Jurkat cell RNA spiked in. Read against the paper, the sample's cell subset or site label means: FACS-sorted CD8+CD4-CCR7+CD45RA+ naive T cells. This clonotype was sampled from a human donor in good health. Some libraries in this study had Jurkat cell RNA spiked in.

The nucleotide sequence reads TGTGCCAGCAGGGGGGGGGGGGATTCACCCCTCTACTTT. It specifies CASRGGGDSPLYF. The chain links TRBV9 with TRBJ1-6; D gene: possibly TRBD1, on 5 matching bases. The germline V gene supplies CDR1 SGDLS and CDR2 YYNGEE. The CDR3 has 13 amino acids, counting the end cysteine and phenylalanine. Just CDR3 DNA is preserved here, 39 bases in frame from base 1.